Shown below are 21 T cell receptor beta chains from a single sample sequenced in a study of CD4 and CD8 cells across lung adenocarcinoma regions (dated by TCRdb to the late 2010s). Library generation was performed with PCR. These reads were obtained on a HiSeq X Ten. TCRdb trimmed the raw reads at Q25, called clones with MiXCR and kept productive beta chains. When rows share a CDR3 protein, they turn into one entry using the most common DNA and genes. The table for this sample lists some 25,000 distinct CDR3 sequences; 53% of them were counted only once. The ten largest make up approximately 46% of the sample. Sequencing used CD8+ T cells from the center of a lung tumor. Per the publication, the cell subset or site label means: tumor center region. Receptors originate from a male donor with lung adenocarcinoma. The CD4 and CD8 labels of this study may be unreliable.

In this sample, this clonotype turned up many times. V and J are TRBV4-1 and TRBJ2-2; TRBD1 aligns across 9 bases. The CDR3 totals 16 residues. Germline trimming cut 0 bases from V and 3 bases from J; bases unmatched to any gene: 2. CDR1 is MGHRA, CDR2 YSYEKL, per germline. CDR3 in amino acids: CASSQEGQGHTGELFF. Written as DNA, the CDR3 is TGCGCCAGCAGCCAAGAGGGACAGGGCCACACCGGGGAGCTGTTTTTT.

Concerning this clonotype itself: A read error may produce the germline difference seen at one junction end. The gene calls are TRBV6-1 and TRBJ2-1; D gene ambiguous. This CDR3 region has 13 residues. Germline assignment: CDR1 MNHNS and CDR2 SASEGT. The CDR3 sequence: CASRPGTHYEQLF. The CDR3, as DNA: TGTGCCAGCAGACCGGGCACCCACTACGAGCAGCTCTTC.

Only a few counts were recorded for this clonotype. The J gene is TRBJ2-3, the V gene TRBV11-2, with TRBD2 matching over 10 bases. Trimming at V came to 0 bases and at J to 2 bases, leaving 2 bases not matched to a gene. The CDR3 is made up of 16 amino acids. Germline V gene lookup returns CDR1 SGHAT and CDR2 FQNNGV. CDR3 nucleotide sequence: TGTGCCAGCAGCTTAGAGGGGACTAGCGTCACAGATACGCAGTATTTT. Protein sequence: CASSLEGTSVTDTQYF.

The rearrangement links TRBV7-3 to TRBJ2-1; 8 bases line up with TRBD2. After removal of 4 bases from V and 5 bases from J, the junction contained 7 bases not matched to a gene. This CDR3 has 15 residues. The germline CDR1 and CDR2 sequences are SGHTA and FQGTGA. The CDR3 is CASSSRSGNDNEQFF. DNA for the CDR3: TGTGCCAGCAGCTCCCGTAGCGGGAACGACAATGAGCAGTTCTTC.

The chain uses TRBV10-1 and TRBJ2-4, with D perhaps assigned TRBD1 or TRBD2 (5 bases each). The J call may not be correct, given that the DNA end is closer to TRBJ2-5. This CDR3 contains 17 residues. Germline V lookup: CDR1 WNHNN, CDR2 SYGVQD (reference sequence). Here the CDR3 DNA reads TGCGCCAGCACAACGGGCAGCCGGGGCCGTGACCAAGAGACCCAGTACTTC. Its protein product is CASTTGSRGRDQETQYF.

In this sample, this clonotype turned up a few times. One end of the junction does not line up with germline, which may come from a read error. The chain carries TRBV6-1 and TRBJ2-3; 7 bases are a match to TRBD2. The J call is doubtful: the DNA matches TRBJ2-7 better. CDR1 and CDR2 (germline): MNHNS, SASEGT. This CDR3 has 16 residues. In DNA, the CDR3 is TGTGCCAGCAGGGAAGCCGGGGGAGGGGTTCGAGAGACGCAGTACTTC. Encoded protein: CASREAGGGVRETQYF.

V is TRBV6-1 and J is TRBJ2-5, with TRBD2 as a possible D gene (5 bases). Gene TRBJ2-7 matches the end of the DNA better, so the J call may be wrong. The V gene's germline CDR1 is MNHNS and CDR2 SASEGT. There are 13 residues in the CDR3. The CDR3 region has the DNA TGTGCCAGCTTTGAGGGAATGACCTACGAGCAGTACTTC. This encodes CASFEGMTYEQYF.

In this sample, this clonotype turned up a few times. The chain links TRBV10-1 to TRBJ2-4; 7 bases align to TRBD1. This CDR3 is 13 amino acids long. With V trimmed by 4 bases and J by 9 bases, 6 bases remained unmatched. Germline loops: CDR1 WNHNN, CDR2 SYGVQD (reference sequence). The CDR3 region has the DNA TGCGCCAGCAGTGGATCTTCAGGGGGCATTCAGTACTTC. Translating it yields CASSGSSGGIQYF.

This clonotype was recorded many times. This sequence joins TRBV12-3 or TRBV12-4 and TRBJ2-1; TRBD2 agrees at 7 bases. Germline trimming cut 5 bases from V and 2 bases from J; bases unmatched to any gene: 6. The CDR3 length is 15 residues. For the CDR3, the DNA is TGTGCCAGCAGTCCCCTAGCGGCTCCCTACAATGAGCAGTTCTTC. Translated, it gives CASSPLAAPYNEQFF.

This clonotype was seen just once. The genes are TRBV6-5 and TRBJ2-1, with a possible D match to TRBD2 (6 bases). The DNA end is more similar to TRBJ2-5, so the J call may be wrong. The CDR3 is 14 amino acids. CDR1 MNHEY and CDR2 SVGAGI come from the germline V gene. Written as DNA, the CDR3 is TGTGCCAGCAGTTATGAGAAGGGGAGGCAGACCCAGTACTTC. Protein: CASSYEKGRQTQYF.

In its sample, this clonotype ranks as large (0.1 to 1%). The rearrangement joins TRBV6-1 to TRBJ2-3; TRBD2 matches 11 bases. Germline V gene sequence: CDR1 MNHNS, CDR2 SASEGT. The ends lost 9 bases at V and 2 bases at J; junction bases unmatched: 7. The CDR3 totals 15 residues. The CDR3 DNA reads as TGTGCCAGTTGGGGGACTAGCGGACACACAGATACGCAGTATTTT. It translates to CASWGTSGHTDTQYF.

Notes on this clonotype: A read error may produce the germline difference seen at one junction end. The J gene is TRBJ2-3, the V gene TRBV6-1; 7 bases map to TRBD2. Gene TRBJ2-7 matches the end of the DNA better, so the J call may be wrong. The length of the CDR3 is 16 residues. Germline assignment: CDR1 MNHNS and CDR2 SASEGT. The CDR3 coding sequence is TGTGCCAGCAGCGAAGCGGGGACGTGGGCCGGAAATATGCAGTACTTC. It translates to CASSEAGTWAGNMQYF.

The rearrangement uses TRBV4-2 and TRBJ2-1; TRBD2 is a possible D gene (6 bases). The CDR3 runs 16 residues. Germline-derived CDR1 and CDR2 are LGHNA and YNFKEQ. V was cut by 6 bases and J by 5 bases, with 20 bases left in between. The CDR3 loop reads CASRTEGTREDNEQFF. CDR3 coding DNA: TGTGCCAGCAGAACGGAGGGGACCCGCGAAGACAATGAGCAGTTCTTC.

The chain couples TRBV6-1 to TRBJ1-6, with TRBD1 identical over 9 bases. The germline gives CDR1 MNHNS, CDR2 SASEGT. V shed 6 bases, J shed 13 bases, and the junction held 10 bases outside the gene matches. This CDR3 is built from 14 residues. CDR3 DNA: TGTGCCAGCAGGGACAGGGGAAGCAATCAGCCCCTCCACTTT. This codes for CASRDRGSNQPLHF.

Relative to its sample, this clonotype is medium-sized. CDR3 in DNA: TGTGCCAGCAGTGCCGGAGTAGCGGGAGAAGATGAGCAGTTCTTC. Translation: CASSAGVAGEDEQFF. The V and J genes are TRBV6-1 and TRBJ2-1; TRBD2 matches 9 bases. The V gene end was trimmed by 4 bases and the J gene end by 8 bases; junction bases not matched to a gene: 9. CDR3 size: 15 residues. Germline-derived CDR1 and CDR2 are MNHNS and SASEGT.

This clonotype was observed at least ten times. The genes are TRBV6-1 and TRBJ1-2, with 8 bases identical to TRBD1. This CDR3 is 14 amino acids long. With V trimmed by 4 bases and J by 8 bases, 9 bases remained unmatched. Germline CDR1 reads MNHNS; CDR2 reads SASEGT. The CDR3 loop reads CASSGPGQADGYTF. CDR3 coding DNA: TGTGCCAGCAGTGGGCCGGGACAGGCTGACGGCTACACCTTC.

The J gene is TRBJ2-5, the V gene TRBV20-1; the match to TRBD2 covers 7 bases. J was trimmed by 0 bases and V by 5 bases; bases with no gene match: 6. Germline CDR1 reads DFQATT; CDR2 reads SNEGSKA (reference sequence). This CDR3 is built from 14 residues. The CDR3 DNA sequence: TGCAGTGCTCGGGAGGACTGGTACCAAGAGACCCAGTACTTC. Translation gives CSAREDWYQETQYF.

This clonotype came up a few times. The chain is built from TRBV9 and TRBJ2-3; D possibly corresponds to TRBD1 (5 bases). Deletions cut 1 base from V and 5 bases from J, with 11 bases between. This CDR3 has 14 amino acids. Germline V CDR1 and CDR2: SGDLS, YYNGEE. CDR3 in DNA: TGTGCCAGCAGCGTACAGGGAATGAGAGATACGCAGTATTTT. Its protein is CASSVQGMRDTQYF. The complete variable domain, with remaining parts taken from reference TRBV9 and TRBJ2-3, reads DSGVTQTPKHLITATGQRVTLRCSPRSGDLSVYWYQQSLDQGLQFLIQYYNGEERAKGNILERFSAQQFPDLHSELNLSSLELGDSALYFCASSVQGMRDTQYFGPGTRLTVL.

The genes are TRBV7-3 and TRBJ2-1, with 9 bases aligning to TRBD1. The CDR3 sequence is 15 residues long. Germline trimming cut 5 bases from V and 6 bases from J; bases unmatched to any gene: 8. CDR1 and CDR2 from the germline V gene are SGHTA and FQGTGA. DNA of the CDR3: TGTGCCAGCAGCCCCGGGACAGGGTACGGCAATGAGCAGTTCTTC. It codes for CASSPGTGYGNEQFF.

In this sample, this clonotype turned up a few times. The chain uses TRBV6-1 and TRBJ2-3; possibly TRBD1 or TRBD2 for D (5 bases each). Germline assignment: CDR1 MNHNS and CDR2 SASEGT. This CDR3 region has 13 residues. The V and J ends lost 7 bases and 6 bases respectively, with 14 bases between them. CDR3 in amino acids: CASTGLARDTQYF. Here the CDR3 DNA reads TGTGCCAGCACGGGGCTAGCAAGGGATACGCAGTATTTT.

This clonotype was seen repeatedly, ten times or more. The chain uses TRBV6-1 and TRBJ2-3; perhaps TRBD2 as D (6 bases). The CDR3 has 12 amino acids. CDR1 MNHNS and CDR2 SASEGT come from the germline V gene. V gave up 6 bases and J gave up 3 bases, with 7 bases separating them. The CDR3 protein is CASREGTDTQYF. The CDR3 DNA is TGTGCCAGCAGGGAGGGGACAGATACGCAGTATTTT.